This entry lists 26 T cell receptor beta chains sequenced from one sample in a study of cytomegalovirus exposure and HLA in healthy donors. Assay used: immunoSEQ multiplex PCR; TCRdb lists only in-frame clones, some missing. The sample has some 150,000 clones; roughly 89% are singletons. Input material: PBMCs. The receptors were gathered from a man between 18 and 35 years old in good health and CMV-seropositive.

This rearrangement joins TRBV4-1 to TRBJ1-4, with TRBD1 matching over 9 bases. The V segment lost 1 base and the J segment 7 bases; nucleotides outside the gene matches: 1. This CDR3 contains 14 residues. CDR1 MGHRA and CDR2 YSYEKL come from the germline V gene. CDR3 sequence (DNA): TGCGCCAGCAGCCAAGGGGGACAGGGTGAAAAACTGTTTTTT. Its protein is CASSQGGQGEKLFF.

In its sample, this clone was seen a few times. This chain links TRBV5-4 with TRBJ1-4, with D possibly TRBD1 on 6 matching bases. CDR1 and CDR2 from the germline V gene are SGHNT and YYREEE (reference sequence). This CDR3 is 15 amino acids long. V was trimmed by 4 bases and J by 4 bases, leaving 14 bases between them. In nucleotides, the CDR3 is TGTGCCAGCAGCCCTGGACAGCCATTTAATGAAAAACTGTTTTTT. Amino acid sequence: CASSPGQPFNEKLFF.

The rearrangement links TRBV5-4 to TRBJ1-2; TRBD1 agrees at 7 bases. Germline CDR1 and CDR2: SGHNT and YYREEE (reference sequence). With 3 bases clipped from V and 6 bases from J, the junction kept 11 bases outside the gene matches. CDR3 length: 15 residues. The CDR3 spells CASSSRQGSWDGYTF. Here the CDR3 DNA reads TGTGCCAGCAGCTCCCGACAGGGATCTTGGGATGGCTACACCTTC.

This sequence joins TRBV28 and TRBJ2-3; D may be TRBD1 (6 bases). Germline loops: CDR1 MDHEN, CDR2 SYDVKM. The length of the CDR3 is 15 residues. The V end was cut by 6 bases, the J end by 6 bases, with 19 bases between. Here the CDR3 reads CASSAPSQGYDTQYF. In nucleotides, the CDR3 is TGTGCCAGCAGCGCACCGTCACAGGGATATGATACGCAGTATTTT. Full variable domain (missing parts from reference TRBV28 and TRBJ2-3): DVKVTQSSRYLVKRTGEKVFLECVQDMDHENMFWYRQDPGLGLRLIYFSYDVKMKEKGDIPEGYSVSREKKERFSLILESASTNQTSMYLCASSAPSQGYDTQYFGPGTRLTVL.

The CDR3 nucleotides are TGTGCCAGCAGGGGGACAGAGAACACTGAAGCTTTCTTT. It is translated as CASRGTENTEAFF. The V gene is TRBV2, the J gene TRBJ1-1; 7 bases fit TRBD1. Germline CDR1 and CDR2: SNHLY and FYNNEI. This CDR3 comprises 13 residues. Trimming took 6 bases from V and 1 from J; bases not matched to a gene: 2.

This clone was observed a few times. The chain carries TRBV15 and TRBJ2-1, with a weak D call TRBD2 (6 bases). V was clipped by 0 bases and J by 4 bases, with 13 bases between them. CDR1 is LNHNV, CDR2 YYDKDF, per germline (reference sequence). The CDR3 contains 16 residues. The CDR3 nucleotides read TGTGCCACCAGCAGAGACGACCCCGGGGGATACAATGAGCAGTTCTTC. It yields the protein CATSRDDPGGYNEQFF.

Worth noting for this clone: At one of its ends the junction is not consistent with the germline gene, which may arise from a read error. This chain connects TRBV25-1 to TRBJ2-1; TRBD1 aligns across 7 bases. The CDR3 spans 14 residues. CDR1 and CDR2 from the germline V gene are MGHDK and SYGVNS. This CDR3 is CASSKYVQGNEQFF. The CDR3 region has the DNA TGTGCCAGCAGTAAATACGTACAGGGGAATGAGCAGTTCTTC.

The chain carries TRBV7-9 and TRBJ1-1; D is unclear. Trimming removed 1 base at V and 6 bases at J, with 6 bases between. CDR3 length: 12 amino acids. Germline assignment: CDR1 SEHNR and CDR2 FQNEAQ (reference sequence). The CDR3, as DNA: TGTGCCAGCAGCTTAGATGTCTCTGAAGCTTTCTTT. Residues: CASSLDVSEAFF.

The chain is built from TRBV2 and TRBJ1-4, with 7 bases fitting TRBD1. Germline V lookup: CDR1 SNHLY, CDR2 FYNNEI. The CDR3 spans 16 residues. The ends lost 8 bases at V and 8 bases at J; junction bases unmatched: 17. The CDR3 protein is CASDPAPRDSYEKLFF. The CDR3 nucleotides read TGTGCCAGCGACCCTGCCCCCCGGGACAGTTACGAAAAACTGTTTTTT.

Worth noting for this clone: Relative to the germline gene, one junction end is altered; a read error may explain this. The chain uses TRBV4-1 and TRBJ2-7, with 9 positions matching TRBD1. The germline CDR1 and CDR2 sequences are MGHRA and YSYEKL. This CDR3 is 12 amino acids long. CDR3 loop: CASSQAGTGITF. The CDR3 DNA reads TGCGCCAGCAGCCAAGCAGGGACAGGGATTACCTTC.

The chain couples TRBV6-1 to TRBJ1-2; 9 positions agree with TRBD1. The CDR3 extends over 14 amino acids. V lost 6 bases, J lost 4 bases, and 6 bases stayed unmatched. In germline, CDR1 is MNHNS, CDR2 SASEGT. CDR3 protein: CASSTDRGPYGYTF. CDR3 nucleotide sequence: TGTGCCAGCAGCACGGACAGGGGACCCTATGGCTACACCTTC.

V usage is TRBV6-1 and J usage is TRBJ1-1; tentative D call: TRBD1 (6 bases). V was trimmed by 5 bases and J by 1 base, leaving 11 bases between them. CDR3 length equals 14 residues. Germline CDR1 and CDR2: MNHNS and SASEGT. CDR3 in DNA: TGTGCCAGCAGTATGACAGGTTCGAACACTGAAGCTTTCTTT. This sequence encodes CASSMTGSNTEAFF.

The chain joins TRBV10-1 to TRBJ1-5; D is unresolved. Germline CDR1 WNHNN, CDR2 SYGVQD (reference sequence). V lost 3 bases, J lost 0 bases, and 6 bases lay in between. The CDR3 spans 14 residues. The CDR3 spells CASSDAGSNQPQHF. The DNA of the CDR3 is TGCGCCAGCAGTGATGCCGGTAGCAATCAGCCCCAGCATTTT.

The rearrangement uses TRBV13 and TRBJ2-7; 7 bases are shared with TRBD2. The CDR3 extends over 13 amino acids. V was clipped by 8 bases and J by 3 bases; unmatched bases: 7. Germline V gene sequence: CDR1 PRHDT, CDR2 FYEKMQ (reference sequence). CDR3: CASRPSGIYEQYF. The CDR3 nucleotides are TGTGCCAGCCGGCCTAGCGGAATCTACGAGCAGTACTTC.

This rearrangement joins TRBV7-2 to TRBJ2-5, with TRBD1 as a possible D gene (5 bases). There are 12 residues in the CDR3. CDR1 is SGHTA, CDR2 FQGNSA, per germline. Trimming took 5 bases from V and 7 from J, leaving 11 bases between them. The CDR3 DNA follows: TGTGCCAGCAGCCCCCCTACAGGGACCCAGTACTTC. It specifies CASSPPTGTQYF.

The chain has TRBV6-6 and TRBJ1-1; maybe TRBD1 (6 bases). Germline V lookup: CDR1 MNHNY, CDR2 SVGAGI (reference sequence). The CDR3 contains 15 residues. Trimming shortened V by 2 bases and J by 2 bases, and 12 bases separated the two germline ends. CDR3: CASSYRGGTNTEAFF. CDR3 bases: TGTGCCAGCAGTTACCGAGGGGGTACCAACACTGAAGCTTTCTTT.

The genes are TRBV10-3 and TRBJ1-1; 8 bases are shared with TRBD1. Germline CDR1 ENHRY, CDR2 SYGVKD. J was trimmed by 2 bases and V by 6 bases; bases with no gene match: 5. The CDR3 has 14 residues. CDR3 protein: CAIRDGQGNTEAFF. CDR3 nucleotide sequence: TGTGCCATCAGGGACGGACAGGGAAACACTGAAGCTTTCTTT.

V and J are TRBV4-1 and TRBJ1-1; D gene unclear. Germline loops: CDR1 MGHRA, CDR2 YSYEKL. The ends were cut back, 4 bases at V and 3 bases at J, with 6 bases in the middle. This CDR3 has 12 residues. The CDR3 sequence is CASSPPDTEAFF. Written as DNA, the CDR3 is TGCGCCAGCAGCCCCCCGGACACTGAAGCTTTCTTT.

The V and J genes are TRBV28 and TRBJ2-7; possibly TRBD2 for D (5 bases). This CDR3 comprises 14 residues. Germline CDR1 and CDR2: MDHEN and SYDVKM. V was pared by 2 bases and J by 4 bases, with 12 bases between. The CDR3 protein is CASSLAAGGYEQYF. The CDR3 nucleotides are TGTGCCAGCAGTTTAGCGGCCGGCGGGTACGAGCAGTACTTC.

The gene calls are TRBV29-1 and TRBJ2-7, with 8 positions matching TRBD1. V trimming: 2 bases; J trimming: 3 bases; junction bases outside the gene matches: 3. This CDR3 region has 13 residues. The germline V gene has CDR1 SQVTM and CDR2 ANQGSEA. Here the CDR3 DNA reads TGCAGCGTTGAACGAGACAGGGGCTACGAGCAGTACTTC. Protein product: CSVERDRGYEQYF.

As DNA, the CDR3 is TGTGCCAGCAGTTCTGGTCCACCGGGACTAGCTGAGTTCTTC. Protein: CASSSGPPGLAEFF. The chain recombines TRBV27 with TRBJ2-1; 9 bases align to TRBD2. Per germline, CDR1 MNHEY and CDR2 SMNVEV (reference sequence). V shed 4 bases and J 14 bases; nucleotides not matched to a gene: 12. This CDR3 is 14 amino acids long.

The chain has TRBV25-1 and TRBJ2-5; D is uncertain. V was pared by 4 bases and J by 5 bases, with 8 bases between. Germline V gene lookup returns CDR1 MGHDK and CDR2 SYGVNS. The CDR3 runs to 12 residues. DNA of the CDR3: TGTGCCAGCAGTGTAACCAGGGAGACCCAGTACTTC. Translation gives CASSVTRETQYF.

The table lists this clone with a count of one. The chain has TRBV30 and TRBJ2-7; TRBD2 might be the D (6 bases). Trimming shortened V by 4 bases and J by 0 bases, and 13 bases separated the two germline ends. The V gene's germline CDR1 is GTSNPN and CDR2 SVGIG (reference sequence). This CDR3 has 14 residues. The CDR3 DNA sequence: TGTGCCTGGACTCTACCGGGAGACTCCTACGAGCAGTACTTC. Its protein product is CAWTLPGDSYEQYF.

The chain has TRBV19 and TRBJ2-7, with TRBD2 as a possible D gene (6 bases). Germline assignment: CDR1 LNHDA and CDR2 SQIVND (reference sequence). V lost 5 bases, J lost 0 bases, and 11 bases lay in between. The CDR3 is made up of 14 amino acids. The CDR3 sequence: CASSLGGTSYEQYF. CDR3 nucleotide sequence: TGTGCCAGTAGTCTGGGGGGTACCTCCTACGAGCAGTACTTC.

V usage is TRBV7-9 and J usage is TRBJ1-1; no reliable D call. The CDR3 totals 12 residues. V was pared by 6 bases and J by 2 bases, with 7 bases between. Germline-derived CDR1 and CDR2 are SEHNR and FQNEAQ (reference sequence). CDR3 nucleotide sequence: TGTGCCAGCAGAAGCCCAAACACTGAAGCTTTCTTT. It is translated as CASRSPNTEAFF.

The V gene is TRBV5-6, the J gene TRBJ2-1; 9 bases line up with TRBD1. V dropped 4 bases and J dropped 6; count of bases not matched to a gene: 5. Germline V CDR1 and CDR2: SGHDT, YYEEEE. This CDR3 comprises 14 residues. CDR3 sequence reads: CASSPGTGFNEQFF. In DNA, the CDR3 is TGTGCCAGCAGCCCCGGGACAGGGTTCAATGAGCAGTTCTTC.